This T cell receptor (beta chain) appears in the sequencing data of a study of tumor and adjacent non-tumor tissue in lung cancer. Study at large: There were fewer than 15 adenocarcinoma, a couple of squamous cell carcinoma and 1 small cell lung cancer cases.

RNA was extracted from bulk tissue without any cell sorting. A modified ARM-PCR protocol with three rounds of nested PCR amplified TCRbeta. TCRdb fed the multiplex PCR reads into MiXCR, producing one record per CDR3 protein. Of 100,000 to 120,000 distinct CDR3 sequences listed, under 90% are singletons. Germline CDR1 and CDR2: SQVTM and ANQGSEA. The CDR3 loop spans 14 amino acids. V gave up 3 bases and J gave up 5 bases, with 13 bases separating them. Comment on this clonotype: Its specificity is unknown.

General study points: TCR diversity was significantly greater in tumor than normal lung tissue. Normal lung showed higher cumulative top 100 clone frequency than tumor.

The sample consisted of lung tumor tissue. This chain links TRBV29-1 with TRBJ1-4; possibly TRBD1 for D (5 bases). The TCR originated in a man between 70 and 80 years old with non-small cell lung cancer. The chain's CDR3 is CSVDTGPTNEKLFF. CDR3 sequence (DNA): TGCAGCGTTGATACAGGTCCGACAAATGAAAAACTGTTTTTT. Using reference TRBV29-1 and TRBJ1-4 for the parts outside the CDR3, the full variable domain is SAVISQKPSRDICQRGTSLTIQCQVDSQVTMMFWYRQQPGQSLTLIATANQGSEATYESGFVIDKFPISRPNLTFSTLTVSNMSPEDSSIYLCSVDTGPTNEKLFFGSGTQLSVL.